This entry describes one TCR beta chain. Its target is not known. The isolated RNA, all of it, was reverse transcribed, so expressed TCRB transcripts were what got sequenced. Data came from immunoSEQ multiplex PCR; TCRdb stores just in-frame clones and leaves some out. The sample includes some 10,000 clones, around 78% of them seen just once. These data originate in a study of beta chain features in type 1 diabetes. Study observations and caveats: TCRB CDR3s were moderately but significantly shorter in Type 1 diabetes patients in all four CD4+ subsets.

This CDR3 has 15 amino acids. In germline, CDR1 is SEHNR, CDR2 FQNEAQ (reference sequence). Trimming took off 5 bases at V and 5 bases at J, with 18 bases between the two ends. This TCR came from a woman aged 18-29 years in good health. This chain joins TRBV7-9 and TRBJ1-1; no clear D. The sequenced sample was Tregs from blood. The CDR3: CASSPKQFTKTEAFF. The CDR3 DNA sequence: TGTGCCAGCAGCCCAAAACAGTTCACGAAGACTGAAGCTTTCTTT.